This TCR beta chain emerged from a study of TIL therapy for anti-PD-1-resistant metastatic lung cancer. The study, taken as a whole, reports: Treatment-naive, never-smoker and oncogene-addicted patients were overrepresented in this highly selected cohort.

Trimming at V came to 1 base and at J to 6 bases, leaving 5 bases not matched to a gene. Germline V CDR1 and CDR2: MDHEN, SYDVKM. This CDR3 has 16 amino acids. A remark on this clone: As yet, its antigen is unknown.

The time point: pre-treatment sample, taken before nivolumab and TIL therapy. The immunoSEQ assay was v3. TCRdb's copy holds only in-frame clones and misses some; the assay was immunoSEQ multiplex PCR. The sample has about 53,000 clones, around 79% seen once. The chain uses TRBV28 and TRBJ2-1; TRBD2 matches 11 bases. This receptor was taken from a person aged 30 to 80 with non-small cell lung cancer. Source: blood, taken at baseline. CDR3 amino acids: CASSLLAGGPFNEQFF. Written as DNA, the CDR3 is TGTGCCAGCAGTTTATTAGCGGGAGGGCCATTCAATGAGCAGTTCTTC.